These 11 T cell receptor beta chains came from one sample sequenced in a study of CD8 T cells in Susac syndrome. The RNA input was roughly 0.45 to 1 ug, and it was reverse transcribed with random hexamers. TCRdb independently ran MiXCR on the immunoSEQ multiplex PCR reads; one entry per CDR3 protein. The sample records a few hundred thousand distinct CDR3 sequences, more than 85% being singletons. Sequencing was carried out using CD4+ T cells from PBMCs. The receptors stem from a human donor with multiple sclerosis.

This clonotype was observed a few times. The gene calls are TRBV3-1 and TRBJ1-5, with TRBD1 as a possible D gene (5 bases). There are 15 residues in the CDR3. From germline, CDR1 is LGHDT and CDR2 YNNKEL (reference sequence). V was trimmed by 3 bases and J by 0 bases, leaving 9 bases between them. The CDR3 bases are TGTGCCAGCAGCCAGGGGGGGAATAGCAATCAGCCCCAGCATTTT. Translation gives CASSQGGNSNQPQHF.

The rearrangement uses TRBV3-1 and TRBJ2-7; unclear D gene. Germline CDR1 is LGHDT and CDR2 is YNNKEL (reference sequence). The germline V and J ends were trimmed by 6 bases and 6 bases, with 9 bases remaining between them. The CDR3 sequence is 11 residues long. The CDR3 loop is CASRGRREQYF. CDR3 DNA: TGTGCCAGCAGGGGAAGGCGCGAGCAGTACTTC.

This chain connects TRBV20-1 to TRBJ2-7; 10 nucleotides agree with TRBD1. J lost 4 bases, V lost 6 bases, and 6 bases had no gene match. The CDR3 spans 13 residues. Germline CDR1 and CDR2: DFQATT and SNEGSKA (reference sequence). The CDR3 nucleotides read TGCAGTGCAATGGACAGGGGGGGATACGAGCAGTACTTC. It is translated as CSAMDRGGYEQYF.

The rearrangement uses TRBV10-3 and TRBJ1-2; D gene unclear. This CDR3 region has 13 residues. Germline V gene lookup returns CDR1 ENHRY and CDR2 SYGVKD. Trimming removed 8 bases from V and 3 bases from J, with 13 bases in between. The CDR3 coding sequence is TGTGCCATCTCAATCAGAGGTGACTATGGCTACACCTTC. Translated, it gives CAISIRGDYGYTF.

The V gene is TRBV19, the J gene TRBJ2-5, with D possibly matching TRBD2 (6 bases). The V and J ends lost 1 base and 1 base respectively, with 10 bases between them. There are 15 residues in the CDR3. CDR1 and CDR2 (germline): LNHDA, SQIVND (reference sequence). CDR3 sequence (DNA): TGTGCCAGTAGTATAGGCGGGGCAGTCCAAGAGACCCAGTACTTC. Translation: CASSIGGAVQETQYF.

This sequence joins TRBV5-1 and TRBJ2-3; no definite D call. Trimming took 2 bases from V and 1 from J, leaving 8 bases between them. CDR3 length: 14 amino acids. Germline CDR1 and CDR2: SGHRS and YFSETQ. This CDR3 reads CASSFSLGTDTQYF. Here the CDR3 DNA reads TGCGCCAGCAGCTTTTCCCTCGGCACAGATACGCAGTATTTT.

The V call is TRBV30, the J call TRBJ2-3; TRBD2 is a possible D gene (7 bases). V lost 2 bases to trimming and J lost 6 bases, with 15 bases between them. Germline V gene data show CDR1 as GTSNPN and CDR2 as SVGIG (reference sequence). This CDR3 region has 14 residues. CDR3 sequence reads: CAWSSRGAGDTQYF. The CDR3 region has the DNA TGTGCCTGGAGTTCCCGGGGGGCGGGTGATACGCAGTATTTT.

The V and J genes are TRBV19 and TRBJ1-1, with D unresolved. V was shortened by 4 bases and J by 1 base, with 13 bases between the two germline ends. The CDR3 has 15 residues. Looked up from germline, CDR1 is LNHDA and CDR2 is SQIVND (reference sequence). Here the CDR3 DNA reads TGTGCCAGTAGTAGGGAAGATACCCCGAACACTGAAGCTTTCTTT. It codes for CASSREDTPNTEAFF.

The chain carries TRBV24-1 and TRBJ2-3; D may be TRBD1 (6 bases). Trimming removed 4 bases at V and 4 bases at J, with 11 bases between. The length of the CDR3 is 14 residues. The germline V gene has CDR1 KGHDR and CDR2 SFDVKD. Here the CDR3 DNA reads TGTGCCACCAGTGACCCCAGGGGCCCAGATACGCAGTATTTT. Translating gives CATSDPRGPDTQYF.

This sequence joins TRBV3-1 and TRBJ2-3; D is uncertain. This CDR3 region has 12 residues. V was pared by 6 bases and J by 4 bases, with 8 bases between. Germline V lookup: CDR1 LGHDT, CDR2 YNNKEL (reference sequence). The CDR3 DNA is TGTGCCAGCAGTCCCTTAGCAGATACGCAGTATTTT. As protein: CASSPLADTQYF.

The rearrangement joins TRBV15 to TRBJ2-1, with 12 bases aligning to TRBD2. The CDR3 has 17 residues. In germline, CDR1 is LNHNV, CDR2 YYDKDF (reference sequence). V was clipped by 3 bases and J by 5 bases; unmatched bases: 8. In DNA, the CDR3 is TGTGCCACCAGCAGGGTTACCCGGACTAGCGGGGACAATGAGCAGTTCTTC. Protein: CATSRVTRTSGDNEQFF.